One and the same sample provided the 20 T cell receptor beta chains below, sequenced in a study of T cells in Graves' hyperthyroidism and ophthalmopathy. RNA transcripts gave rise to amplified TCR beta CDR3 regions. Initially, a first-round RT-PCR of the TCR CDR3 employed the HTBI primer set. TCRdb re-derived calls from the multiplex PCR reads in MiXCR, one entry per CDR3 protein. Of more than 500,000 distinct CDR3 sequences in the sample, roughly 15% were seen once. Sequences were obtained from blood. The source is a woman under 40 with Graves' ophthalmopathy.

The rearrangement joins TRBV2 to TRBJ2-7, with 8 nucleotides matching TRBD1. V lost 5 bases and J lost 4; bases outside the gene matches: 7. Germline V gene lookup returns CDR1 SNHLY and CDR2 FYNNEI. The CDR3 extends over 14 amino acids. CDR3 sequence (DNA): TGTGCCAGCAGTTTGTCGGACAGGGAGTACGAGCAGTACTTC. This translates into CASSLSDREYEQYF.

This clonotype appeared a few times. The CDR3 DNA reads as TGCAGTGGGTATGGGACAACCGTCACAGATACGCAGTATTTT. It yields the protein CSGYGTTVTDTQYF. The chain combines TRBV20-1 with TRBJ2-3, with D possibly TRBD1 on 6 matching bases. Trimming took 7 bases from V and 2 from J, leaving 16 bases between them. The CDR3 covers 14 residues. Germline V gene lookup returns CDR1 DFQATT and CDR2 SNEGSKA (reference sequence).

This clonotype was counted only a few times. J is TRBJ2-4 and V is TRBV9; 9 bases are a match to TRBD2. Germline assignment: CDR1 SGDLS and CDR2 YYNGEE. With V trimmed by 4 bases and J by 8 bases, 7 bases remained unmatched. The CDR3 has 14 residues. CDR3 in amino acids: CASSTQREADIQYF. CDR3 nucleotide sequence: TGTGCCAGCAGCACACAGCGGGAGGCGGACATTCAGTACTTC.

This chain connects TRBV5-8 to TRBJ2-5, with D perhaps TRBD1 (5 bases). CDR3 length equals 15 residues. Germline V CDR1 and CDR2: SGHTS, YDEGEE. Trimming took 4 bases from V and 5 from J, leaving 18 bases between them. The CDR3 nucleotides are TGTGCCAGCAGCCGTAGAGCTAGGGGTTGGGAGACCCAGTACTTC. It specifies CASSRRARGWETQYF.

This chain connects TRBV19 to TRBJ2-1; no firm D call. This CDR3 is 11 amino acids long. V shed 6 bases and J shed 5 bases, with 5 bases lying between them. From germline, CDR1 is LNHDA and CDR2 SQIVND (reference sequence). This CDR3 reads CASRDHNEQFF. The CDR3 DNA sequence: TGTGCCAGTAGGGACCACAATGAGCAGTTCTTC.

The J gene is TRBJ2-2, the V gene TRBV7-6; D remains ambiguous. The CDR3 is 13 amino acids. CDR1 and CDR2 from the germline V gene are SGHVS and FNYEAQ. V was clipped by 5 bases and J by 7 bases, with 11 bases between them. The DNA for the CDR3 is TGTGCCAGCAGCGCAGAACAGTACGGGGAGCTGTTTTTT. Its protein is CASSAEQYGELFF.

Ten or more counts support this clonotype. Written as DNA, the CDR3 is TGTGCCAGCAGTCCCTATGGCGGCACTGAAGCTTTCTTT. Protein sequence: CASSPYGGTEAFF. The chain couples TRBV12-3 or TRBV12-4 to TRBJ1-1; D uncertain. The CDR3 totals 13 residues. Trimming removed 5 bases from V and 4 bases from J, with 11 bases in between.

The rearrangement uses TRBV7-2 and TRBJ1-6; D uncertain. The CDR3 totals 13 residues. Germline CDR1 is SGHTA and CDR2 is FQGNSA. Deletions cut 5 bases from V and 5 bases from J, with 7 bases between. CDR3 DNA sequence: TGTGCCAGCAGCGGGAAAAATAATTCACCCCTCCACTTT. It specifies CASSGKNNSPLHF.

This clonotype was observed many times. This chain joins TRBV6-2 or TRBV6-3 and TRBJ2-1, with D tentatively TRBD2 (5 bases). This CDR3 region has 14 residues. The ends were cut back, 7 bases at V and 10 bases at J, with 20 bases in the middle. From germline, CDR1 is MNHEY and CDR2 SVGEGT. The CDR3 reads CASTGRGEREEQFF. In nucleotides, the CDR3 is TGTGCCAGCACGGGTCGGGGAGAGAGGGAGGAGCAGTTCTTC.

This clonotype was seen many times. The rearrangement uses TRBV20-1 and TRBJ2-3, with no clear D. Germline-derived CDR1 and CDR2 are DFQATT and SNEGSKA (reference sequence). This CDR3 spans 12 amino acids. Between the trimmed V and J ends, which lost 7 bases and 0 bases, there was a span of 8 bases. CDR3 amino acids: CSVRPSTDTQYF. The CDR3 coding sequence is TGCAGTGTTAGGCCCAGCACAGATACGCAGTATTTT.

This clonotype was seen more than once but under ten times. The J gene is TRBJ2-5, the V gene TRBV3-2; the D segment call TRBD1 is taken from the table without a DNA check. TRBV3-2 constitutes a pseudogene. The CDR3 is 14 amino acids. The CDR3 spells CASSLLAAWETQYF. CDR3 coding DNA: TGTGCCAGCAGCTTATTGGCCGCCTGGGAGACCCAGTACTTC.

With regard to this clonotype: The junction departs from germline at one end; a sequencing error may be responsible. The rearrangement joins TRBV19 to TRBJ2-7; 7 nucleotides agree with TRBD1. CDR3 length: 14 amino acids. In germline, CDR1 is LNHDA, CDR2 SQIVND (reference sequence). The CDR3 DNA is TGTGCCAGTAGTACCGGGGACAGTAACTACGGGCAGTACTTC. Translated: CASSTGDSNYGQYF.

The table lists this clonotype with a few counts. This chain uses TRBV24-1 with TRBJ2-7; possibly TRBD2 for D (5 bases). Trimming stripped 0 bases from V and 0 bases from J, with 8 bases between. The V gene's germline CDR1 is KGHDR and CDR2 SFDVKD. This CDR3 is built from 15 residues. CDR3 region: CATSDLVGSSYEQYF. Written as DNA, the CDR3 is TGTGCCACCAGTGATTTGGTAGGGAGCTCCTACGAGCAGTACTTC.

The chain has TRBV6-2 or TRBV6-3 and TRBJ2-7, with TRBD1 matching 11 bases. V gave up 5 bases and J gave up 4 bases; unmatched junction bases: 4. The CDR3 consists of 14 residues. Looked up from germline, CDR1 is MNHEY and CDR2 is SVGEGT. The CDR3 DNA follows: TGTGCCAGCAGTGGACAGGGGGCGCGATACGAGCAGTACTTC. It specifies CASSGQGARYEQYF.

In its sample, this clonotype was seen many times. The chain employs TRBV7-2 and TRBJ2-1; tentatively, D is TRBD2 (6 bases). Germline assignment: CDR1 SGHTA and CDR2 FQGNSA. V lost 4 bases to trimming and J lost 2 bases, with 15 bases between them. The CDR3 loop spans 16 amino acids. CDR3 sequence: CASSSRRGNPYNEQFF. CDR3 DNA: TGTGCCAGCAGCTCGAGGAGGGGCAACCCCTACAATGAGCAGTTCTTC. Using reference TRBV7-2 and TRBJ2-1 for the parts outside the CDR3, the full variable domain is GAGVSQSPSNKVTEKGKDVELRCDPISGHTALYWYRQSLGQGLEFLIYFQGNSAPDKSGLPSDRFSAERTGGSVSTLTIQRTQQEDSAVYLCASSSRRGNPYNEQFFGPGTRLTVL.

The gene calls are TRBV9 and TRBJ1-1; D ambiguous. Between the trimmed V and J ends, which lost 0 bases and 4 bases, there was a span of 13 bases. Germline V gene lookup returns CDR1 SGDLS and CDR2 YYNGEE. This CDR3 has 15 amino acids. The CDR3 reads CASSVGNSRSTEAFF. The CDR3 DNA sequence: TGTGCCAGCAGCGTAGGAAACTCGAGGAGCACTGAAGCTTTCTTT.

Of note for this clonotype: Being one base from a much bigger clone, this may be a read error. The missing conserved phenylalanine or tryptophan at the end of this CDR3 makes a read error likely. The chain employs TRBV6-1 and TRBJ1-1; 7 bases agree with TRBD1. V was clipped by 5 bases and J by 4 bases; unmatched bases: 4. The CDR3 sequence is 13 residues long. The germline CDR1 and CDR2 sequences are MNHNS and SASEGT. The CDR3 is CASSRQGVTEAFS. The CDR3 nucleotides read TGTGCCAGCAGTAGACAGGGCGTCACTGAAGCTTTCTCT.

This clonotype was recorded at least ten times. The rearrangement links TRBV2 to TRBJ2-1, with D perhaps TRBD1 (6 bases). The CDR3 sequence is 14 residues long. CDR1 is SNHLY and CDR2 is FYNNEI in the germline V gene. V lost 1 base to trimming and J lost 7 bases, with 11 bases between them. CDR3 amino acids: CASSEEQGRNEQFF. CDR3 DNA sequence: TGTGCCAGCAGTGAAGAACAGGGAAGGAATGAGCAGTTCTTC.

This clonotype was seen more than once but under ten times. This chain's CDR3 is CASSQVLREGYEQYF. CDR3 nucleotides: TGCGCCAGCAGCCAAGTACTGCGGGAGGGTTACGAGCAGTACTTC. The rearrangement joins TRBV4-3 to TRBJ2-7; 9 bases match TRBD2. Germline loops: CDR1 LGHNA, CDR2 YSLEER. The CDR3 totals 15 residues. Trimming took 1 base from V and 4 from J; bases not matched to a gene: 5.

In this sample, this clonotype turned up many times. CDR3 in amino acids: CASSLFLAGGNEQFF. The CDR3 region has the DNA TGTGCCAGCAGCTTGTTCCTAGCGGGAGGGAATGAGCAGTTCTTC. V usage is TRBV5-5 and J usage is TRBJ2-1; TRBD2 aligns across 12 bases. This CDR3 is built from 15 residues. Germline loops: CDR1 SGHKS, CDR2 YYEKEE (reference sequence). The V and J ends lost 1 base and 7 bases, in that order; junction bases with no gene match: 3.